Following are 11 T cell receptor beta chains from one sample sequenced in a study of OX40 agonist ivuxolimab in advanced cancers. Repertoires were generated with immunoSEQ multiplex PCR, while TCRdb's copy carries only in-frame clones and drops some. The sample gives about 73,000 clones, roughly 85% of which show up once; about 0.66% is in the top ten. Sequenced material: CD4+ or CD8+ T cells sorted from blood, taken in a trial of the OX40 agonist ivuxolimab. These receptors were collected from an adult with an advanced solid tumor such as melanoma, head and neck, liver or kidney cancer.

The chain joins TRBV7-6 to TRBJ2-1; D unresolved. CDR3 length: 13 residues. Germline lookup yields CDR1 SGHVS and CDR2 FNYEAQ. V lost 6 bases to trimming and J lost 0 bases, with 6 bases between them. As DNA, the CDR3 is TGTGCCAGCAGTCCTAGCTCCTACAATGAGCAGTTCTTC. Protein: CASSPSSYNEQFF.

The chain recombines TRBV19 with TRBJ1-1; no clear D. The CDR3 is made up of 12 amino acids. Trimming cost V 9 bases and J 8 bases, with 16 bases left between them. Germline V gives CDR1 LNHDA, CDR2 SQIVND (reference sequence). The CDR3: CASRRPPDEAFF. CDR3 coding DNA: TGTGCCAGCAGACGGCCCCCCGACGAAGCTTTCTTT. Full variable domain (rest looked up from reference TRBV19 and TRBJ1-1): DGGITQSPKYLFRKEGQNVTLSCEQNLNHDAMYWYRQDPGQGLRLIYYSQIVNDFQKGDIAEGYSVSREKKESFPLTVTSAQKNPTAFYLCASRRPPDEAFFGQGTRLTVV.

This chain connects TRBV6-5 to TRBJ1-6; D remains ambiguous. The CDR3 length is 13 residues. CDR1 and CDR2 from the germline V gene are MNHEY and SVGAGI. With 4 bases removed from V and 9 bases from J, the gap between germline ends came to 10 bases. CDR3 in DNA: TGTGCCAGCAGTTCCGCAACTCTTTCACCCCTCCACTTT. Its protein product is CASSSATLSPLHF.

V gene TRBV29-1 combines with J gene TRBJ2-5; no firm D call. V was clipped by 8 bases and J by 2 bases, with 9 bases between them. The CDR3 contains 11 residues. The germline V gene has CDR1 SQVTM and CDR2 ANQGSEA. In DNA form, the CDR3 reads TGCAGCTGGGCACTTCAAGAGACCCAGTACTTC. Translation: CSWALQETQYF.

The V gene is TRBV29-1, the J gene TRBJ2-6; D is ambiguous. The CDR3 covers 15 residues. Germline V CDR1 and CDR2: SQVTM, ANQGSEA. V was pared by 8 bases and J by 0 bases, with 14 bases between. CDR3: CSSSDGFSGANVLTF. The CDR3 region has the DNA TGCAGCTCCTCGGACGGATTCTCTGGGGCCAACGTCCTGACTTTC.

This clone was seen only a few times. This chain links TRBV5-1 with TRBJ1-3; no reliable D call. Trimming took off 0 bases at V and 0 bases at J, with 13 bases between the two ends. This CDR3 comprises 17 residues. CDR1 and CDR2 from the germline V gene are SGHRS and YFSETQ. The CDR3 sequence is CASSLEFSGSSGNTIYF. In DNA, the CDR3 is TGCGCCAGCAGCTTGGAGTTTTCGGGAAGCTCTGGAAACACCATATATTTT.

V gene TRBV5-1 combines with J gene TRBJ2-3; 8 bases line up with TRBD2. This CDR3 region has 15 residues. The germline V gene has CDR1 SGHRS and CDR2 YFSETQ. V shed 4 bases, J shed 2 bases, and the junction held 6 bases outside the gene matches. The CDR3 DNA is TGCGCCAGCAGCCCGGGGGGGGCTCTCACAGATACGCAGTATTTT. Translating it yields CASSPGGALTDTQYF.

The sample holds a few counts of this clone. V gene TRBV30 combines with J gene TRBJ2-7, with 7 bases matching TRBD1. The V gene's germline CDR1 is GTSNPN and CDR2 SVGIG (reference sequence). J gave up 4 bases and V 0 bases, and 6 bases lay outside the gene matches. The CDR3 is 14 residues long. For the CDR3, the DNA is TGTGCCTGGAGTGTAATAGGCAGGGGGTACGAGCAGTACTTC. Translated, it gives CAWSVIGRGYEQYF.

V usage is TRBV11-2 and J usage is TRBJ2-3; 9 positions match TRBD1. V trimming: 6 bases; J trimming: 2 bases; junction bases outside the gene matches: 9. CDR3 length equals 16 residues. Per germline, CDR1 SGHAT and CDR2 FQNNGV. The CDR3 sequence: CASSSTGGINTDTQYF. The DNA of the CDR3 is TGTGCCAGCAGTTCGACAGGGGGTATAAACACAGATACGCAGTATTTT.

This chain links TRBV27 with TRBJ1-2; 8 nucleotides line up with TRBD1. The ends lost 6 bases at V and 4 bases at J; junction bases unmatched: 10. The CDR3 has 15 amino acids. Germline-derived CDR1 and CDR2 are MNHEY and SMNVEV (reference sequence). The CDR3 DNA reads as TGTGCCAGCAGAGCCCCCGACAGGGGACTCTATGGCTACACCTTC. Protein: CASRAPDRGLYGYTF.

The rearrangement links TRBV6-5 to TRBJ2-1; D unresolved. Germline loops: CDR1 MNHEY, CDR2 SVGAGI. The length of the CDR3 is 11 residues. The V end lost 6 bases, the J end lost 5 bases, and 5 bases lay between the germline ends. CDR3 sequence: CASRLNNEQFF. The CDR3 DNA reads TGTGCCAGCAGGCTGAACAATGAGCAGTTCTTC.